This entry features one T cell receptor (beta chain) sequence. This clonotype was picked up a small number of times. No cognate antigen has been identified for it. No base quality information exists; no much larger clone differs at one position. The CDR3 measures 16 amino acids from cysteine to phenylalanine. The sequence is cut down to CDR3 DNA, 48 bases in frame from base 1. Relative to germline, V is 6 bases shorter and J is 0 bases shorter, with 15 bases between their ends. The treatment or condition label for this specimen denotes: allogeneic hematopoietic cell transplantation with graft depleted of TCRalphabeta T cells and CD19 B cells. The transplant recipients were children given TCRalphabeta/CD19-depleted allogeneic hematopoietic cell grafts. This sample is drawn from a study of T-cell reconstitution after alpha-beta-depleted transplantation in children listed by TCRdb under 2016. About the investigation overall: Using TCR repertoire profiling, the study followed T-cell immune reconstitution in a quantitative way in children after TCRalphabeta/CD19-depleted allogeneic hematopoietic cell transplantation.

Libraries came from PCR. Sequencing relied on an Illumina HiSeq 2500. TCR libraries were prepared with molecular barcoding, using unique molecular identifiers to normalize TCRbeta repertoire quantification. The public reads were reanalyzed by TCRdb: fastp trimming at Q25, MiXCR alignment, in-frame beta chains only. Rows matching on CDR3 protein sequence are summarized as one entry with the most common DNA and genes. The sample includes about a million distinct CDR3 sequences, with 25% to 35% observed a single time. The biggest ten clones account for 25% to 35% of the sample. Overall results and qualifications from the work: In some patients, the high TCRbeta diversity seen at day 60 was put down to recipient T cells and intrathymic progenitors that had survived conditioning. Over subsequent months, a decline in hyperexpanded clone frequencies was noted, and after one year, T-cell counts and TCRbeta diversity were mostly ascribed to newly produced T cells. The apparently early alphabetaT-cell count recovery about two months after transplant was reportedly dependent on only several hundred rapidly expanded clones derived from non-depleted graft cells.

The sequencing used PBMCs, mostly from graft donor cells, collected 360 days after TCRalphabeta/CD19-depleted stem cell transplant. This receptor was taken from a boy in the first two years of life who had a stem cell transplant for SCID, so the T cells may come from the graft donor. The rearranged chain carries TRBV12-3 or TRBV12-4 and TRBJ2-1, with a weak D call of TRBD2 (6 bases match). The CDR3 loop reads CASRARDSSSYNEQFF. The DNA sequence is as follows: TGTGCCAGCAGGGCCCGGGACTCAAGCTCCTACAATGAGCAGTTCTTC.